The 14 T cell receptor beta chains below all came from one sample that was sequenced in a study of T cell changes during pregnancy in multiple sclerosis. The method was immunoSEQ multiplex PCR; TCRdb's version includes in-frame clones alone and lacks a portion of them. The profile covers about 29,000 clones, with approximately 89% appearing a single time and around 6.8% taken by the ten largest. Source: CD8+ T cells from peripheral blood mononuclear cells, taken after pregnancy. The receptors were sampled from a female donor with multiple sclerosis, enrolled in a pregnancy study.

This clone was detected a few times. The chain has TRBV4-2 and TRBJ2-1, with 10 bases aligning to TRBD2. The CDR3 totals 16 residues. Losses at the gene ends were 0 bases for V and 3 bases for J; bases not matched to a gene: 2. Germline loops: CDR1 LGHNA, CDR2 YNFKEQ. CDR3 region: CASSQDASGSYNEQFF. The CDR3 region has the DNA TGTGCCAGCAGCCAAGATGCTAGCGGGAGCTACAATGAGCAGTTCTTC.

This clone appeared a single time. The CDR3 region is CASSHDRGQDGELFF. The CDR3 DNA is TGTGCCAGCAGCCACGACAGGGGGCAGGACGGGGAGCTGTTTTTT. The J gene is TRBJ2-2, the V gene TRBV11-2; TRBD1 aligns across 10 bases. Germline V gene lookup returns CDR1 SGHAT and CDR2 FQNNGV. This CDR3 has 15 amino acids. V dropped 5 bases and J dropped 7; count of bases not matched to a gene: 7.

This clone was recorded a few times. This rearrangement joins TRBV4-2 to TRBJ2-3; 9 nucleotides align to TRBD2. The CDR3 loop spans 19 amino acids. V gave up 3 bases and J gave up 2 bases; unmatched junction bases: 15. Looked up from germline, CDR1 is LGHNA and CDR2 is YNFKEQ. CDR3 nucleotide sequence: TGTGCCAGCAGCCAGGATGGCGGGTTGACTAGCGGCCTCACAGATACGCAGTATTTT. Translation gives CASSQDGGLTSGLTDTQYF.

This clone appeared a few times. This chain uses TRBV4-2 with TRBJ2-1; D perhaps matches TRBD1 (5 bases). The germline gives CDR1 LGHNA, CDR2 YNFKEQ. Trimming shortened V by 0 bases and J by 6 bases, and 15 bases separated the two germline ends. The CDR3 is made up of 16 amino acids. The CDR3 DNA reads as TGTGCCAGCAGCCAAGATGAAGGACAAGGAAGCAATGAGCAGTTCTTC. Encoded protein: CASSQDEGQGSNEQFF.

This clone was seen just once. The chain has TRBV5-6 and TRBJ2-1; D gene uncertain. Trimming stripped 0 bases from V and 8 bases from J, with 3 bases between. Germline V gene sequence: CDR1 SGHDT, CDR2 YYEEEE. This CDR3 has 11 residues. The CDR3 sequence is CASSLAYEQFF. DNA of the CDR3: TGTGCCAGCAGCTTGGCCTATGAGCAGTTCTTC.

The J gene is TRBJ2-2, the V gene TRBV6-4; 8 bases agree with TRBD2. The germline V gene has CDR1 MRHNA and CDR2 SNTAGT. CDR3 length equals 16 residues. The V gene end was trimmed by 0 bases and the J gene end by 6 bases; junction bases not matched to a gene: 6. CDR3 coding DNA: TGTGCCAGCAGTGACTCGGAAGCGGGAGAAGCCGGGGAGCTGTTTTTT. Translating gives CASSDSEAGEAGELFF.

The gene calls are TRBV7-9 and TRBJ2-7; D not resolved. The CDR3 sequence is 11 residues long. The germline CDR1 and CDR2 sequences are SEHNR and FQNEAQ (reference sequence). V lost 10 bases, J lost 3 bases, and 10 bases lay in between. The CDR3 sequence is CATESVYEQYF. The CDR3 DNA sequence: TGTGCCACCGAGTCCGTCTACGAGCAGTACTTC. Filled out from reference TRBV7-9 and TRBJ2-7, the complete variable domain reads DTGVSQNPRHKITKRGQNVTFRCDPISEHNRLYWYRQTLGQGPEFLTYFQNEAQLEKSRLLSDRFSAERPKGSFSTLEIQRTEQGDSAMYLCATESVYEQYFGPGTRLTVT.

The chain is built from TRBV4-2 and TRBJ2-1; no clear D gene. V was pared by 0 bases and J by 5 bases, with 17 bases between. CDR1 and CDR2 from the germline V gene are LGHNA and YNFKEQ. This CDR3 spans 17 amino acids. The CDR3 region has the DNA TGTGCCAGCAGCCAAGAGCCCCCCCTAGTATTTGACAATGAGCAGTTCTTC. It is translated as CASSQEPPLVFDNEQFF.

The chain employs TRBV27 and TRBJ1-1; D uncertain. Germline CDR1 is MNHEY and CDR2 is SMNVEV (reference sequence). The CDR3 is 14 residues long. The V gene lost 5 bases and the J gene lost 2 bases, with 12 bases spanning the gap. CDR3 sequence reads: CASSISGFNTEAFF. Written as DNA, the CDR3 is TGTGCCAGCAGTATCTCAGGATTTAACACTGAAGCTTTCTTT.

This sequence joins TRBV29-1 and TRBJ2-1; D perhaps matches TRBD1 (5 bases). From germline, CDR1 is SQVTM and CDR2 ANQGSEA. The CDR3 runs to 13 residues. V was clipped by 4 bases and J by 4 bases, with 11 bases between them. The CDR3 DNA reads as TGCAGCGTTGTCTGGACAAATTACAATGAGCAGTTCTTC. It encodes CSVVWTNYNEQFF.

This clone was seen a handful of times. The gene calls are TRBV5-6 and TRBJ1-1; 7 nucleotides match TRBD1. CDR1 and CDR2 (germline): SGHDT, YYEEEE. The length of the CDR3 is 17 residues. J gave up 3 bases and V 0 bases, and 11 bases lay outside the gene matches. In nucleotides, the CDR3 is TGTGCCAGCAGCTTGGCTGCAGGGAGTACAGGGGACACTGAAGCTTTCTTT. Translation: CASSLAAGSTGDTEAFF. Variable domain in full (rest from reference TRBV5-6 and TRBJ1-1): DAGVTQSPTHLIKTRGQQVTLRCSPKSGHDTVSWYQQALGQGPQFIFQYYEEEERQRGNFPDRFSGHQFPNYSSELNVNALLLGDSALYLCASSLAAGSTGDTEAFFGQGTRLTVV.

The table lists this clone with a count of one. The chain combines TRBV5-1 with TRBJ2-7; no reliable D call. V lost 3 bases and J lost 6, with 7 bases in between. Germline CDR1 is SGHRS and CDR2 is YFSETQ. The CDR3 totals 11 residues. In nucleotides, the CDR3 is TGCGCCAGCAGCTCCCTAGGCGAGCAGTACTTC. Translation gives CASSSLGEQYF.

This clone appeared once. This chain joins TRBV7-4 and TRBJ2-7; D perhaps matches TRBD1 (5 bases). From germline, CDR1 is SGHVT and CDR2 SQSDAQ. The CDR3 consists of 19 residues. With 0 bases removed from V and 0 bases from J, the gap between germline ends came to 21 bases. The CDR3 DNA is TGTGCCAGCAGCTTAGCCAGGGTTTGTCCGGCAACCCGCTCCTACGAGCAGTACTTC. It specifies CASSLARVCPATRSYEQYF.

The CDR3 protein is CASSGTDYGYTF. The CDR3, as DNA: TGTGCCAGCAGCGGGACAGACTATGGCTACACCTTC. The rearrangement uses TRBV5-4 and TRBJ1-2, with 7 bases fitting TRBD1. The CDR3 is 12 amino acids. The germline CDR1 and CDR2 sequences are SGHNT and YYREEE (reference sequence). The V segment lost 4 bases and the J segment 3 bases; nucleotides outside the gene matches: 0.